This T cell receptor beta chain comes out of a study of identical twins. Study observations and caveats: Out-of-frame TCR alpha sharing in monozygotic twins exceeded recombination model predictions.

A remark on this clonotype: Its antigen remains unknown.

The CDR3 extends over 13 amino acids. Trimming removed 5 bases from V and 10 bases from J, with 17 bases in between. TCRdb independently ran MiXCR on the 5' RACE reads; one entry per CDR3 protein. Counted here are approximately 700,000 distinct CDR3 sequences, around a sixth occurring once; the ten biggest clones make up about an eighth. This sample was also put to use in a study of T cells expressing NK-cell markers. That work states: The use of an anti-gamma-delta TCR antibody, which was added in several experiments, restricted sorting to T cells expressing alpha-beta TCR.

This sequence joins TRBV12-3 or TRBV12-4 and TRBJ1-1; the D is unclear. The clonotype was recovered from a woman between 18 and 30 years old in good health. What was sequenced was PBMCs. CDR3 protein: CASSITLSGPAFF. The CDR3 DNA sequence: TGTGCCAGCAGTATTACCCTTTCGGGCCCAGCTTTCTTT.